Below are 13 T cell receptor beta chains sequenced from a single sample in a study of CD8 T cells in Susac syndrome. An input of roughly 0.5 to 1 ug of RNA was subjected to reverse transcription using random hexamers. TCRdb ran MiXCR on the immunoSEQ multiplex PCR reads and lists one entry per CDR3 protein. The data hold some 130,000 distinct CDR3 sequences, with 90% to 95% observed a single time. The sequencing input was CD8+ T cells from PBMCs. Every receptor here comes from a human donor with multiple sclerosis.

This sequence joins TRBV27 and TRBJ1-1, with a tentative D call TRBD1 (5 bases). CDR3 length equals 14 residues. V lost 5 bases and J 4 bases, leaving 14 bases between the germline ends. The V gene's germline CDR1 is MNHEY and CDR2 SMNVEV (reference sequence). CDR3 sequence (DNA): TGTGCCAGCAGTCCAGGATCAAGGGGCACTGAAGCTTTCTTT. The encoded protein is CASSPGSRGTEAFF.

The V and J genes are TRBV7-2 and TRBJ2-1, with 7 positions matching TRBD2. The CDR3 extends over 14 amino acids. Looked up from germline, CDR1 is SGHTA and CDR2 is FQGNSA. With V trimmed by 4 bases and J by 2 bases, 2 bases remained unmatched. The CDR3 DNA reads TGTGCCAGCAGCTGGCTAGCGGCCTACAATGAGCAGTTCTTC. This encodes CASSWLAAYNEQFF.

The gene calls are TRBV29-1 and TRBJ2-7, with D hard to call. V lost 3 bases, J lost 2 bases, and 8 bases lay in between. This CDR3 region has 12 residues. Germline V gives CDR1 SQVTM, CDR2 ANQGSEA. The CDR3 DNA reads as TGCAGCGTTGAGTCACAGCCCTACGAGCAGTACTTC. Protein product: CSVESQPYEQYF.

The chain recombines TRBV11-2 with TRBJ2-1, with TRBD2 matching 9 bases. The ends lost 3 bases at V and 8 bases at J; junction bases unmatched: 8. The V gene's germline CDR1 is SGHAT and CDR2 FQNNGV. CDR3 length: 15 amino acids. This chain's CDR3 is CASSFLAGPADEQFF. CDR3 sequence (DNA): TGTGCCAGCAGCTTTCTAGCGGGACCGGCGGATGAGCAGTTCTTC.

The J gene is TRBJ1-2, the V gene TRBV20-1; 7 bases align to TRBD1. The CDR3 sequence is 15 residues long. From germline, CDR1 is DFQATT and CDR2 SNEGSKA (reference sequence). J was trimmed by 8 bases and V by 1 base; bases with no gene match: 13. The CDR3 loop reads CSARGSLGQNGGYTF. For the CDR3, the DNA is TGCAGTGCTAGAGGATCATTGGGACAGAACGGGGGCTACACCTTC.

This chain links TRBV29-1 with TRBJ1-4; D ambiguous. CDR1 and CDR2 from the germline V gene are SQVTM and ANQGSEA. The CDR3 has 15 residues. Trimming cost V 5 bases and J 8 bases, with 21 bases left between them. CDR3 residues: CSVLSWEQSEEKLFF. The DNA of the CDR3 is TGCAGCGTTCTTAGTTGGGAGCAGTCGGAGGAAAAACTGTTTTTT.

This rearrangement joins TRBV7-9 to TRBJ1-5; D is uncertain. There are 12 residues in the CDR3. CDR1 and CDR2 from the germline V gene are SEHNR and FQNEAQ (reference sequence). V was trimmed by 5 bases and J by 7 bases, leaving 9 bases between them. Here the CDR3 reads CASSPSGQPQHF. The CDR3, as DNA: TGTGCCAGCAGCCCTTCGGGGCAGCCCCAGCATTTT.

Only one count was recorded for this clonotype. The chain links TRBV4-1 to TRBJ2-7, with 8 positions matching TRBD1. Trimming removed 3 bases from V and 3 bases from J; junction bases left unmatched: 1. In germline, CDR1 is MGHRA, CDR2 YSYEKL. The CDR3 is made up of 13 amino acids. CDR3 coding DNA: TGCGCCAGCAGCCATGACAGGGGCTACGAGCAGTACTTC. Translating gives CASSHDRGYEQYF.

This clonotype was seen only once. At one end, the junction sequence differs from germline, possibly due to a read error. The chain couples TRBV7-9 to TRBJ1-1, with D unresolved. The CDR3 totals 14 residues. CDR1 and CDR2 (germline): SEHNR, FQNEAQ (reference sequence). The CDR3 coding sequence is TGTGCCAGCAGCTTAACGGCCTCCGGCGCTGAAGTTTTCTTT. Translating it yields CASSLTASGAEVFF.

This chain joins TRBV30 and TRBJ1-2; TRBD1 is a possible D gene (5 bases). The CDR3 spans 15 residues. The V and J ends lost 5 bases and 4 bases respectively, with 20 bases between them. Germline CDR1 and CDR2: GTSNPN and SVGIG (reference sequence). The CDR3 region is CAWGPFGTRSYGYTF. CDR3 nucleotides: TGTGCCTGGGGTCCCTTTGGGACGAGGAGCTATGGCTACACCTTC.

The rearrangement uses TRBV6-1 and TRBJ2-1; a weak D match, TRBD2 (5 bases). Deletions cut 4 bases from V and 4 bases from J, with 8 bases between. The germline V gene encodes CDR1 MNHNS and CDR2 SASEGT. This CDR3 contains 13 residues. In DNA form, the CDR3 reads TGTGCCAGCAGTGTTAGACTATACAATGAGCAGTTCTTC. Amino acid sequence: CASSVRLYNEQFF.

The V gene is TRBV15, the J gene TRBJ2-5; 9 bases align to TRBD1. The CDR3 totals 15 residues. Germline lookup yields CDR1 LNHNV and CDR2 YYDKDF (reference sequence). The trim removed 3 bases at V and 4 bases at J, leaving 6 bases unmatched. CDR3 nucleotide sequence: TGTGCCACCAGCAGCCCCGAACAGGGGGCAGAGACCCAGTACTTC. This translates into CATSSPEQGAETQYF.

The chain couples TRBV4-3 to TRBJ2-1; D could derive from TRBD1 or TRBD2 (5 bases each). Germline V lookup: CDR1 LGHNA, CDR2 YSLEER. The CDR3 has 14 amino acids. Trimming cost V 4 bases and J 5 bases, with 12 bases left between them. The CDR3 nucleotides are TGCGCCAGCAGCCTATGGGACCTCAACAATGAGCAGTTCTTC. Protein: CASSLWDLNNEQFF.